This TCR beta chain was recovered during a study of T-cell memory formation after mild COVID-19. The TCR alpha and TCR beta cDNA libraries, bearing sample barcodes and UMIs, were generated by 5'RACE using constant-segment primers. TCRdb processed the 5' RACE reads anew with MiXCR; each CDR3 protein has one entry. The sample records 180,000 or so distinct CDR3 sequences, around a tenth being singletons. V shed 4 bases, J shed 4 bases, and the junction held 6 bases outside the gene matches. In germline, CDR1 is SGHTA, CDR2 FQGTGA. There are 15 residues in the CDR3. The source material was PBMCs or a T cell subset sorted from them (not recorded which). The chain employs TRBV7-3 and TRBJ2-3; 9 nucleotides line up with TRBD1. This receptor was taken from a young man who had mild COVID-19 (a few samples of this study predate the infection). Cell type and time point are not known. The CDR3 reads CASSSGQGGSDTQYF. The CDR3 DNA reads TGTGCCAGCAGCTCGGGACAGGGAGGATCAGATACGCAGTATTTT.